The 31 T cell receptor beta chains below were found in one sample sequenced in a study of T cell responses to AZD1222 COVID-19 vaccine (dated by TCRdb to about 2021). The time point label of this sample denotes: about 28 days (+/-7) after the second vaccine dose. Library construction relied on the immunoSEQ multiplex PCR assay. What TCRdb holds here is the immuneACCESS table cut down to in-frame rearrangements. Part of the clones is not present; checked against another copy, under half of the missing clones reflect an unresolved V gene, and the others are unexplained. The sample records over 130,000 clones, around 90% of which are singletons. Less than 3.5% of the sample is held by the ten biggest clonotypes. Source: peripheral blood, taken 28 days after the second AZD1222 dose. These receptors were obtained from an adult who received the AZD1222 COVID-19 vaccine.

The V gene is TRBV27, the J gene TRBJ2-1; 12 bases align to TRBD2. Germline CDR1 is MNHEY and CDR2 is SMNVEV (reference sequence). The ends lost 4 bases at V and 6 bases at J; junction bases unmatched: 4. CDR3 length: 15 residues. In nucleotides, the CDR3 is TGTGCCAGCAGTTCCGGACTAGCGGGAACCAATGAGCAGTTCTTC. Protein sequence: CASSSGLAGTNEQFF.

This clone was seen repeatedly, ten times or more. The chain links TRBV27 to TRBJ2-7; D uncertain. The V and J ends lost 5 bases and 3 bases respectively, with 20 bases between them. Germline loops: CDR1 MNHEY, CDR2 SMNVEV (reference sequence). This CDR3 region has 16 residues. In DNA form, the CDR3 reads TGTGCCAGCAGTACCCGTTGGAGCGCGACAAGCTACGAGCAGTACTTC. It specifies CASSTRWSATSYEQYF.

The V call is TRBV10-3, the J call TRBJ1-1; D is unresolved. CDR1 ENHRY and CDR2 SYGVKD come from the germline V gene. V was shortened by 6 bases and J by 2 bases, with 10 bases between the two germline ends. CDR3 size: 13 residues. The CDR3 nucleotides are TGTGCCATCAGGGCCGGGGAAAACACTGAAGCTTTCTTT. It specifies CAIRAGENTEAFF.

This chain connects TRBV10-2 to TRBJ1-1; D unresolved. CDR1 is WSHSY, CDR2 SAAADI, per germline. V lost 2 bases to trimming and J lost 5 bases, with 6 bases between them. The CDR3 is 12 amino acids. The CDR3, as DNA: TGCGCCAGCAGTGAGCCGCGGACTGAAGCTTTCTTT. Translated, it gives CASSEPRTEAFF.

In this sample, this clone turned up once. V gene TRBV6-5 combines with J gene TRBJ1-2, with 9 bases that match TRBD1. The J segment lost 7 bases and the V segment lost 1 base, leaving 4 bases of the junction unmatched. Germline lookup yields CDR1 MNHEY and CDR2 SVGAGI. This CDR3 comprises 14 residues. This CDR3 is CASSYLQGASGYTF. The CDR3 DNA sequence: TGTGCCAGCAGTTACTTACAGGGGGCAAGTGGCTACACCTTC.

The chain is built from TRBV5-1 and TRBJ1-6; unclear D gene. Germline CDR1 is SGHRS and CDR2 is YFSETQ. The CDR3 has 14 residues. The germline V and J ends were trimmed by 0 bases and 10 bases, with 11 bases remaining between them. CDR3 nucleotide sequence: TGCGCCAGCAGCTTGGAAGCAATCCGCTCACCCCTCCACTTT. Translated, it gives CASSLEAIRSPLHF.

This clone was observed a single time. V and J are TRBV14 and TRBJ1-1; possibly TRBD1 for D (6 bases). V lost 1 base, J lost 5 bases, and 17 bases lay in between. The CDR3 spans 16 residues. Germline loops: CDR1 SGHDN, CDR2 FVKESK. CDR3 coding DNA: TGTGCCAGCAGCCAAGGGGGTGTGGGGGCGGTAACTGAAGCTTTCTTT. It is translated as CASSQGGVGAVTEAFF.

The V and J genes are TRBV10-3 and TRBJ1-2; D possibly corresponds to TRBD1 (5 bases). There are 13 residues in the CDR3. V was trimmed by 3 bases and J by 8 bases, leaving 13 bases between them. Per germline, CDR1 ENHRY and CDR2 SYGVKD. CDR3: CAISDGGSSGYTF. Written as DNA, the CDR3 is TGTGCCATCAGTGACGGGGGGTCATCCGGCTACACCTTC.

The CDR3 DNA reads as TGTGCCAGCAGCTTGGTGTTTGAGGACACCGGGGAGCTGTTTTTT. Its translation is CASSLVFEDTGELFF. The V and J genes are TRBV5-4 and TRBJ2-2; D unresolved. CDR1 SGHNT and CDR2 YYREEE come from the germline V gene (reference sequence). This CDR3 has 15 residues. V gave up 0 bases and J gave up 3 bases, with 9 bases separating them.

This chain links TRBV11-2 with TRBJ1-1; no firm D call. This CDR3 region has 15 residues. V lost 0 bases to trimming and J lost 7 bases, with 15 bases between them. Looked up from germline, CDR1 is SGHAT and CDR2 is FQNNGV. The CDR3 nucleotides read TGTGCCAGCAGCTTAGAAGGTTTTCAGAGATTTGAAGCTTTCTTT. Protein product: CASSLEGFQRFEAFF.

V is TRBV7-2 and J is TRBJ2-2, with no clear D. The CDR3 consists of 15 residues. V lost 5 bases to trimming and J lost 0 bases, with 10 bases between them. Germline lookup yields CDR1 SGHTA and CDR2 FQGNSA. The CDR3 DNA reads TGTGCCAGCAGCGAGGTCGGTTCGAACACCGGGGAGCTGTTTTTT. As protein: CASSEVGSNTGELFF. Complete variable domain (other parts from reference TRBV7-2 and TRBJ2-2): GAGVSQSPSNKVTEKGKDVELRCDPISGHTALYWYRQSLGQGLEFLIYFQGNSAPDKSGLPSDRFSAERTGGSVSTLTIQRTQQEDSAVYLCASSEVGSNTGELFFGEGSRLTVL.

The chain combines TRBV2 with TRBJ1-2; D remains ambiguous. The germline V gene has CDR1 SNHLY and CDR2 FYNNEI. V was shortened by 4 bases and J by 7 bases, with 22 bases between the two germline ends. The CDR3 length is 16 residues. The CDR3 region is CASSADRQPSLGGYTF. The DNA for the CDR3 is TGTGCCAGCAGTGCCGATCGTCAGCCCTCGTTAGGTGGCTACACCTTC.

J is TRBJ2-3 and V is TRBV19; 14 nucleotides align to TRBD2. Germline V lookup: CDR1 LNHDA, CDR2 SQIVND (reference sequence). The CDR3 is made up of 17 amino acids. J lost 1 base, V lost 5 bases, and 5 bases had no gene match. Here the CDR3 DNA reads TGTGCCAGTAGTGGGACTAGCGGGAGATGGGGCACAGATACGCAGTATTTT. It codes for CASSGTSGRWGTDTQYF.

The V and J genes are TRBV18 and TRBJ2-7, with TRBD2 matching 8 bases. The germline gives CDR1 KGHSH, CDR2 LQKENI. V lost 4 bases, J lost 6 bases, and 5 bases stayed unmatched. CDR3 length: 13 residues. CDR3: CASSQKTSGEQYF. CDR3 DNA sequence: TGTGCCAGCTCACAGAAAACTAGCGGCGAGCAGTACTTC.

The chain is built from TRBV9 and TRBJ2-3; TRBD2 is a possible D gene (6 bases). The CDR3 is 15 residues long. The germline V gene has CDR1 SGDLS and CDR2 YYNGEE. Trimming removed 4 bases at V and 3 bases at J, with 15 bases between. The CDR3 sequence is CASSPSGAGTDTQYF. The CDR3, as DNA: TGTGCCAGCAGCCCCTCCGGCGCGGGGACAGATACGCAGTATTTT.

The genes are TRBV5-1 and TRBJ1-1, with 7 bases aligning to TRBD1. This CDR3 contains 14 residues. Losses at the gene ends were 0 bases for V and 6 bases for J; bases not matched to a gene: 5. Per the germline V gene, CDR1 is SGHRS and CDR2 is YFSETQ. The CDR3: CASSLGQGDSEAFF. In nucleotides, the CDR3 is TGCGCCAGCAGCTTGGGACAGGGAGATTCTGAAGCTTTCTTT.

This clone was seen only a few times. The genes are TRBV15 and TRBJ1-6; D may be TRBD1 (5 bases). V lost 5 bases and J 7 bases, leaving 15 bases between the germline ends. Per the germline V gene, CDR1 is LNHNV and CDR2 is YYDKDF (reference sequence). The CDR3 loop spans 15 amino acids. For the CDR3, the DNA is TGTGCCACCAGCCCTAGCAGGGCAACCAATTCACCCCTCCACTTT. Translating it yields CATSPSRATNSPLHF.

A single count supports this clone. The chain employs TRBV7-9 and TRBJ2-1; D ambiguous. The ends were cut back, 4 bases at V and 3 bases at J, with 4 bases in the middle. Germline V gene data show CDR1 as SEHNR and CDR2 as FQNEAQ (reference sequence). CDR3 size: 12 residues. CDR3 amino acids: CASSYIYNEQFF. DNA of the CDR3: TGTGCCAGCAGCTACATCTACAATGAGCAGTTCTTC.

The rearrangement links TRBV30 to TRBJ1-5, with D hard to call. Trimming pared 2 bases from V and 3 bases from J, leaving 11 bases between. Germline V gene sequence: CDR1 GTSNPN, CDR2 SVGIG (reference sequence). The CDR3 is made up of 14 amino acids. The CDR3 protein is CAWSSGVPNQPQHF. CDR3 DNA: TGTGCCTGGAGTTCGGGAGTCCCCAATCAGCCCCAGCATTTT.

The J gene is TRBJ1-5, the V gene TRBV6-6; D is possibly TRBD1 (6 bases). The V gene's germline CDR1 is MNHNY and CDR2 SVGAGI (reference sequence). This CDR3 has 16 amino acids. Trimming removed 2 bases at V and 4 bases at J, with 15 bases between. As DNA, the CDR3 is TGTGCCAGCAGTTACGGGGTAGGGGGGGATAATCAGCCCCAGCATTTT. This encodes CASSYGVGGDNQPQHF.

The chain has TRBV4-1 and TRBJ2-7, with a weak D call TRBD2 (6 bases). CDR1 and CDR2 from the germline V gene are MGHRA and YSYEKL. V dropped 0 bases and J dropped 3 bases, with 15 bases sitting between them. The CDR3 loop spans 16 amino acids. The CDR3 DNA reads as TGCGCCAGCAGCCAAGATCTAGGAGGGCTTGACTACGAGCAGTACTTC. Translating gives CASSQDLGGLDYEQYF.

CDR3 in DNA: TGTGGTGAGGGCACGAACACCGGGGAGCTGTTTTTT. Translating gives CGEGTNTGELFF. The chain is built from TRBV7-9 and TRBJ2-2, with D perhaps TRBD2 (5 bases). CDR3 length equals 12 residues. Germline V gives CDR1 SEHNR, CDR2 FQNEAQ (reference sequence). Filled out from reference TRBV7-9 and TRBJ2-2, the complete variable domain reads DTGVSQNPRHKITKRGQNVTFRCDPISEHNRLYWYRQTLGQGPEFLTYFQNEAQLEKSRLLSDRFSAERPKGSFSTLEIQRTEQGDSAMYLCGEGTNTGELFFGEGSRLTVL.

This chain joins TRBV7-9 and TRBJ2-7, with 8 bases aligning to TRBD1. With 3 bases clipped from V and 4 bases from J, the junction kept 8 bases outside the gene matches. The germline V gene encodes CDR1 SEHNR and CDR2 FQNEAQ (reference sequence). The CDR3 is 15 residues long. The CDR3 protein is CASSLDREAPYEQYF. The CDR3 DNA sequence: TGTGCCAGCAGCTTGGACAGGGAGGCACCGTACGAGCAGTACTTC.

This clone has just a few counts. The J gene is TRBJ2-5, the V gene TRBV19; D possibly corresponds to TRBD2 (6 bases). V was trimmed by 0 bases and J by 1 base, leaving 12 bases between them. The CDR3 covers 16 residues. Germline CDR1 is LNHDA and CDR2 is SQIVND (reference sequence). The CDR3 region is CASSIDRFGGQETQYF. DNA of the CDR3: TGTGCCAGTAGTATAGATCGTTTCGGGGGCCAAGAGACCCAGTACTTC.

V usage is TRBV6-5 and J usage is TRBJ2-1; 14 bases are a match to TRBD2. The CDR3 covers 15 residues. The V gene end was trimmed by 6 bases and the J gene end by 7 bases; junction bases not matched to a gene: 5. In germline, CDR1 is MNHEY, CDR2 SVGAGI. Here the CDR3 reads CASSRLAGGGNEQFF. CDR3 nucleotide sequence: TGTGCCAGCAGCAGACTAGCGGGAGGGGGTAATGAGCAGTTCTTC.

The chain has TRBV5-1 and TRBJ2-7; 10 positions agree with TRBD2. From germline, CDR1 is SGHRS and CDR2 YFSETQ. The CDR3 spans 15 residues. After removal of 0 bases from V and 7 bases from J, the junction contained 7 bases not matched to a gene. The CDR3 sequence is CASSLDGAGGREQYF. CDR3 DNA sequence: TGCGCCAGCAGCTTGGACGGAGCGGGAGGGAGGGAGCAGTACTTC.

This clone was recorded only once. The V and J genes are TRBV6-5 and TRBJ1-1, with 9 bases aligning to TRBD1. There are 12 residues in the CDR3. V shed 6 bases, J shed 4 bases, and the junction held 0 bases outside the gene matches. Looked up from germline, CDR1 is MNHEY and CDR2 is SVGAGI. Here the CDR3 reads CASRTGGTEAFF. CDR3 in DNA: TGTGCCAGCAGGACAGGGGGCACTGAAGCTTTCTTT.

The V and J genes are TRBV27 and TRBJ1-2; 7 nucleotides match TRBD1. V lost 7 bases, J lost 4 bases, and 15 bases stayed unmatched. Per the germline V gene, CDR1 is MNHEY and CDR2 is SMNVEV (reference sequence). The length of the CDR3 is 16 residues. CDR3 amino acids: CASTSITGQPFYGYTF. CDR3 sequence (DNA): TGTGCCAGCACATCAATTACGGGACAGCCTTTCTATGGCTACACCTTC.

This chain joins TRBV11-2 and TRBJ2-1, with 11 bases aligning to TRBD2. The CDR3 length is 14 residues. CDR1 and CDR2 (germline): SGHAT, FQNNGV. J gave up 4 bases and V 6 bases, and 2 bases lay outside the gene matches. CDR3 nucleotide sequence: TGTGCCAGCAGGCCTAGCGGGAGGTACAATGAGCAGTTCTTC. Amino acids: CASRPSGRYNEQFF.

The chain combines TRBV29-1 with TRBJ2-7; TRBD1 aligns across 9 bases. Losses at the gene ends were 2 bases for V and 6 bases for J; bases not matched to a gene: 8. CDR1 SQVTM and CDR2 ANQGSEA come from the germline V gene. CDR3 size: 14 residues. The CDR3 region is CSVEMDRGVGEQYF. CDR3 nucleotides: TGCAGCGTTGAAATGGACAGGGGAGTGGGCGAGCAGTACTTC.

V is TRBV27 and J is TRBJ1-1; a possible D gene is TRBD1 (5 bases). Germline CDR1 and CDR2: MNHEY and SMNVEV (reference sequence). Trimming stripped 3 bases from V and 4 bases from J, with 21 bases between. This CDR3 spans 17 amino acids. The CDR3 is CASSFLFARGGGTEAFF. Written as DNA, the CDR3 is TGTGCCAGCAGTTTCCTCTTTGCTAGGGGCGGTGGCACTGAAGCTTTCTTT.